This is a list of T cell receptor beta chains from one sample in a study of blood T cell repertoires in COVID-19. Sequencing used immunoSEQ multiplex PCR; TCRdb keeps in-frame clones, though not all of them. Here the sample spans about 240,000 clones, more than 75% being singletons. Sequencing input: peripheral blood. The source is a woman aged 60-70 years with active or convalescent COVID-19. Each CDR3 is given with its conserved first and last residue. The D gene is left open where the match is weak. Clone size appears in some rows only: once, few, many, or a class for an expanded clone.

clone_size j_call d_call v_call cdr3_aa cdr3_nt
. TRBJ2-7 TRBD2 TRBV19 CASSMVRRGIYEQYF TGTGCCAGTAGTATGGTCAGGCGGGGGATCTACGAGCAGTACTTC
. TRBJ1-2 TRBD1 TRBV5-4 CASSSGTGVGRYGYTF TGTGCCAGCAGCTCCGGGACAGGGGTCGGGAGGTATGGCTACACCTTC
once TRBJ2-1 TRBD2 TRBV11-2 CASSLDSPSGGYNEQFF TGTGCCAGCAGCTTAGATTCTCCTAGCGGGGGCTACAATGAGCAGTTCTTC
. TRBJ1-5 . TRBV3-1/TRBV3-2 CASSQDMTGNQPQHF TGTGCCAGCAGCCAAGATATGACAGGCAATCAGCCCCAGCATTTT
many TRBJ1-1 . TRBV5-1 CASGEDTNTEAFF TGCGCCAGCGGCGAGGATACGAACACTGAAGCTTTCTTT
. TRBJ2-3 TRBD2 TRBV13 CATRLAGGPSTDTQYF TGTGCCACCCGACTAGCGGGGGGGCCGAGTACAGATACGCAGTATTTT
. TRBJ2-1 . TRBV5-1 CASSLGSGATYNEQFF TGCGCCAGCAGCTTAGGCTCAGGGGCCACCTACAATGAGCAGTTCTTC
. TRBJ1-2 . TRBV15 CATSREGQGKIYGYTF TGTGCCACCAGCAGAGAAGGGCAGGGAAAAATCTATGGCTACACCTTC
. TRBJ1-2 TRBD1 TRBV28 CASSPPVDRGHGYTF TGTGCCAGCAGTCCACCCGTCGACAGGGGCCATGGCTACACCTTC
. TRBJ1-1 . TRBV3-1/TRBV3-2 CASSQSNRRPRNTEAFF TGTGCCAGCAGCCAATCAAACAGGCGACCACGGAACACTGAAGCTTTCTTT
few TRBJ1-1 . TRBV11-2 CASSRFTGNTEAFF TGTGCCAGCAGCCGATTCACAGGGAACACTGAAGCTTTCTTT
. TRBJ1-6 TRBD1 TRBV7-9 CASSLERGQGGDRSPLHF TGTGCCAGCAGCTTAGAAAGGGGACAGGGTGGGGATAGGTCACCCCTCCACTTT
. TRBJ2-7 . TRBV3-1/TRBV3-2 CASGSGYEQYF TGTGCCAGTGGTTCGGGTTACGAGCAGTACTTC
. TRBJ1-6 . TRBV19 CASSTTAQSGGHSPLHF TGTGCCAGTAGTACGACAGCACAATCTGGAGGGCATTCACCCCTCCACTTT
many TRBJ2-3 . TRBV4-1 CASSQASGPDTDTQYF TGCGCCAGCAGCCAAGCAAGCGGGCCTGACACAGATACGCAGTATTTT
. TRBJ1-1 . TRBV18 CASSPPGRGITEAFF TGTGCCAGCTCACCGCCCGGCAGGGGTATCACTGAAGCTTTCTTT
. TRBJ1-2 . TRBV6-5 CASSPGVVKYGYTF TGTGCCAGCAGTCCCGGTGTAGTAAAGTATGGCTACACCTTC
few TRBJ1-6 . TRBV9 CASSEDNVDNSPLHF TGTGCCAGCAGCGAAGACAACGTTGATAATTCACCCCTCCACTTT
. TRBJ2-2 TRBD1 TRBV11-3 CASSPGTGEGTGELFF TGTGCCAGCAGCCCCGGGACAGGGGAGGGCACCGGGGAGCTGTTTTTT
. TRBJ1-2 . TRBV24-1 CATSDHYGYTF TGTGCCACCAGTGACCATTATGGCTACACCTTC
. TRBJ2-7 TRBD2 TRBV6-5 CASSLGLAGGEQYF TGTGCCAGCAGCCTTGGACTAGCGGGAGGCGAGCAGTACTTC
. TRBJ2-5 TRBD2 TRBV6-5 CASRSGGAGETQYF TGTGCCAGCAGGAGCGGGGGGGCCGGGGAGACCCAGTACTTC
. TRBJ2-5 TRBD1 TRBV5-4 CASSRLQGKAETQYF TGTGCCAGCAGCCGCCTACAGGGGAAGGCAGAGACCCAGTACTTC
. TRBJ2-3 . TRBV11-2 CASSFPLTGFTTDTQYF TGTGCCAGCAGCTTTCCCCTAACAGGGTTCACCACAGATACGCAGTATTTT
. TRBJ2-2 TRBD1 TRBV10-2 CASSRQGSGELFF TGCGCCAGCAGTAGACAGGGGTCCGGGGAGCTGTTTTTT
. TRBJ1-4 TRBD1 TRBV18 CASSPQDRVANEKLFF TGTGCCAGCTCACCCCAAGACAGGGTCGCTAATGAAAAACTGTTTTTT
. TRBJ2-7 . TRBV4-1 CASSQEQDSYEQYF TGCGCCAGCAGCCAAGAACAGGACTCCTACGAGCAGTACTTC
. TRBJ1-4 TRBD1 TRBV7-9 CASGTAPNEKLFF TGTGCCAGCGGGACAGCGCCTAATGAAAAACTGTTTTTT
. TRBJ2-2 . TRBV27 CASSWPQGGELFF TGTGCCAGCAGTTGGCCGCAGGGAGGGGAGCTGTTTTTT
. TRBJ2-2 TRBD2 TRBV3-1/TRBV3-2 CASSRLAFTGELFF TGTGCCAGCAGCCGACTAGCCTTCACCGGGGAGCTGTTTTTT
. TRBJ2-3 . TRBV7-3 CASSPGEADTQYF TGTGCCAGCAGCCCCGGGGAGGCAGATACGCAGTATTTT
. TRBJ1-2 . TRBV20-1 CSASSGGYTF TGCAGTGCTAGCTCCGGTGGCTACACCTTC
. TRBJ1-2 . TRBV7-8 CASSLSRLGYGYTF TGTGCCAGCAGCCTATCGAGACTAGGTTATGGCTACACCTTC
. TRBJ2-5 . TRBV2 CASSEIGQGGTQYF TGTGCCAGCAGTGAAATCGGTCAGGGGGGGACCCAGTACTTC
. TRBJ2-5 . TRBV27 CASSLYGGGQQETQYF TGTGCCAGCAGTTTATATGGCGGAGGACAGCAAGAGACCCAGTACTTC
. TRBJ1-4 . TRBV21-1 CASSKGAGGCEKLFF TGTGCCAGCAGCAAAGGAGCAGGGGGCTGTGAAAAACTGTTTTTT
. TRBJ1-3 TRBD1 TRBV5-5 CASSLRGPGNTIYF TGTGCCAGCAGCTTAAGGGGGCCTGGAAACACCATATATTTT